The entry that follows covers one T cell receptor (beta chain) sequence. Its antigen is still unknown. This entry comes from a study of cytomegalovirus exposure and HLA in healthy donors. Vbeta (60) and Jbeta (13) primers were used in the PCR. Method: immunoSEQ multiplex PCR; TCRdb's copy keeps in-frame clones and lacks some. Of 100,000 to 150,000 clones listed, about 85% are singletons. Notes on the study in general: Analysis performed later showed TCR beta chains linked to HLA being more clonally expanded than equally common others.

The CDR3 is 13 amino acids. Germline CDR1 reads SGHRS; CDR2 reads YFSETQ. V lost 5 bases to trimming and J lost 7 bases, with 13 bases between them. The sequencing input was PBMCs. The rearrangement uses TRBV5-1 and TRBJ2-1; tentatively, D is TRBD2 (5 bases). The sequence was obtained from a man between 18 and 29 years old in good health and CMV-seropositive. CDR3 sequence (DNA): TGCGCCAGCAGTAAAGGGAGTGGGAATGAGCAGTTCTTC. Its protein is CASSKGSGNEQFF.